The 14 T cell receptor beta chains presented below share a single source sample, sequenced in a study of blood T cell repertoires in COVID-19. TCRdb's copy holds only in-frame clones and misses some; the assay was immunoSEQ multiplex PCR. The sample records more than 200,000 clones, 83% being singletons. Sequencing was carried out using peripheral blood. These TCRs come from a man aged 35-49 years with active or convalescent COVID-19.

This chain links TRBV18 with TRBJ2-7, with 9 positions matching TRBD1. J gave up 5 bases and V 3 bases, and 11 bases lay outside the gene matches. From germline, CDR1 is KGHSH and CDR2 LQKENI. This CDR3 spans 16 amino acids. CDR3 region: CASSPYMGQGSDEQYF. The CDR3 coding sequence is TGTGCCAGCTCACCTTATATGGGACAGGGTTCGGACGAGCAGTACTTC.

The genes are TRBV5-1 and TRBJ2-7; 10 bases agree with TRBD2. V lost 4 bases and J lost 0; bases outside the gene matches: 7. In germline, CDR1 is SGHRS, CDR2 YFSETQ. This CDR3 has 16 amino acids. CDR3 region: CASSPGLAANSYEQYF. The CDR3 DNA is TGCGCCAGCAGCCCAGGACTAGCGGCAAACTCCTACGAGCAGTACTTC. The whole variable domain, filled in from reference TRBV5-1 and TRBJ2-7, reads KAGVTQTPRYLIKTRGQQVTLSCSPISGHRSVSWYQQTPGQGLQFLFEYFSETQRNKGNFPGRFSGRQFSNSRSEMNVSTLELGDSALYLCASSPGLAANSYEQYFGPGTRLTVT.

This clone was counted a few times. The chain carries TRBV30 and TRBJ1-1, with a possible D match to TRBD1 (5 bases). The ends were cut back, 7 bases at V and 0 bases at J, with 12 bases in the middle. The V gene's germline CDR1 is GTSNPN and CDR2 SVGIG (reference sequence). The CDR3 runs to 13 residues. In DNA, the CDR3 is TGTGCCTACCGAGAACAGGTGAACACTGAAGCTTTCTTT. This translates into CAYREQVNTEAFF.

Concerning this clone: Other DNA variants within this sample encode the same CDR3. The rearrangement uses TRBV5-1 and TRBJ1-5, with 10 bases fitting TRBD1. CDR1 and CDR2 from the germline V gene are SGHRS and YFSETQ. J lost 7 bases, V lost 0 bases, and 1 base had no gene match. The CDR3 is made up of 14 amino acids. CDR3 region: CASSLGDRGQPQHF. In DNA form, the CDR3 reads TGCGCCAGCAGCTTGGGGGACAGGGGACAGCCCCAGCATTTT.

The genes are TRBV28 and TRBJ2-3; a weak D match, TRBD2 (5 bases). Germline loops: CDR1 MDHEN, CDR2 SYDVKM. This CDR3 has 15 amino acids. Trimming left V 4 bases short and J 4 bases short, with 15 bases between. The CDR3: CASSSGFSSADTQYF. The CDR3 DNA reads TGTGCCAGCAGTTCGGGGTTCAGCAGCGCAGATACGCAGTATTTT.

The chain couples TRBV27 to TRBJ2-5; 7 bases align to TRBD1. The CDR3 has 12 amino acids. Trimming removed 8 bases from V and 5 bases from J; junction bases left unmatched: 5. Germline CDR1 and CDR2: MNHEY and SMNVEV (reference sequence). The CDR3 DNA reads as TGTGCCAGCGGAACAGGGGTGGAGACCCAGTACTTC. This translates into CASGTGVETQYF.

CDR3 protein: CASSTGTSSYNEQFF. The CDR3 bases are TGTGCTAGCTCTACCGGGACTAGTTCCTACAATGAGCAGTTCTTC. The chain has TRBV7-7 and TRBJ2-1; 8 bases agree with TRBD2. This CDR3 comprises 15 residues. Germline values: CDR1 SSHAT, CDR2 FNYEAQ (reference sequence).

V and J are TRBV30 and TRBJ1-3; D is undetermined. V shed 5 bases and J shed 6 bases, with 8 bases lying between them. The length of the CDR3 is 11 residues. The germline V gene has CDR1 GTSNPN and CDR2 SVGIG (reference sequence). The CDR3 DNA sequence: TGTGCCTGGGGAGCCTCAAACACCATATATTTT. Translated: CAWGASNTIYF.

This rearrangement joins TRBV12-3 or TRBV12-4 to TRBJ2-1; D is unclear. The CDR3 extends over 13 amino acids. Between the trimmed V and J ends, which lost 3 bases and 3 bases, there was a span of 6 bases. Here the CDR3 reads CASSFQDYNEQFF. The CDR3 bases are TGTGCCAGCAGTTTTCAGGACTACAATGAGCAGTTCTTC.

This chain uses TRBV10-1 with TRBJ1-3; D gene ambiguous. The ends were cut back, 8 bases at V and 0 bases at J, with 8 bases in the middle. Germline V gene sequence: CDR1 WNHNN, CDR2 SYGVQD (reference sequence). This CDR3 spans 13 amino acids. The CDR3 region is CASGGGSGNTIYF. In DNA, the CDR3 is TGCGCCAGCGGAGGCGGCTCTGGAAACACCATATATTTT.

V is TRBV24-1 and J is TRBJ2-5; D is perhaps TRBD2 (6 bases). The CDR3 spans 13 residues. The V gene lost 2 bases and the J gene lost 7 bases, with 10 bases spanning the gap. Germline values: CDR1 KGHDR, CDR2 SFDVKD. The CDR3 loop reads CATSDWRESTQYF. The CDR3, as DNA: TGTGCCACCAGTGATTGGAGGGAGTCGACCCAGTACTTC.

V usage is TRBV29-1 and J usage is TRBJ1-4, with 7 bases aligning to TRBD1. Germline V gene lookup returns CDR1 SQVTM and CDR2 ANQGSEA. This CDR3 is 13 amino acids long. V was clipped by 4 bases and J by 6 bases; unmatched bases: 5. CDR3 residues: CSVGGQLDEKLFF. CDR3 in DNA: TGCAGCGTTGGGGGACAGTTAGATGAAAAACTGTTTTTT.

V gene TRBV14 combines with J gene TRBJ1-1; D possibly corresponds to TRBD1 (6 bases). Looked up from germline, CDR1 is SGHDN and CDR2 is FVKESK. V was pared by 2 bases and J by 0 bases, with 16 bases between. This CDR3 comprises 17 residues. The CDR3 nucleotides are TGTGCCAGCAGCCAATACCCCCGAGGGGGGGTGAACACTGAAGCTTTCTTT. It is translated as CASSQYPRGGVNTEAFF.

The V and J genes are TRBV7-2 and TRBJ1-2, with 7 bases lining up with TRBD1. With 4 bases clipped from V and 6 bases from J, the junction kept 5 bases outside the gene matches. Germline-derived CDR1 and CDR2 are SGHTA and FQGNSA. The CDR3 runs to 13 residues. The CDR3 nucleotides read TGTGCCAGCAGCTCGTTTACAGGGGATGGCTACACCTTC. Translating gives CASSSFTGDGYTF.